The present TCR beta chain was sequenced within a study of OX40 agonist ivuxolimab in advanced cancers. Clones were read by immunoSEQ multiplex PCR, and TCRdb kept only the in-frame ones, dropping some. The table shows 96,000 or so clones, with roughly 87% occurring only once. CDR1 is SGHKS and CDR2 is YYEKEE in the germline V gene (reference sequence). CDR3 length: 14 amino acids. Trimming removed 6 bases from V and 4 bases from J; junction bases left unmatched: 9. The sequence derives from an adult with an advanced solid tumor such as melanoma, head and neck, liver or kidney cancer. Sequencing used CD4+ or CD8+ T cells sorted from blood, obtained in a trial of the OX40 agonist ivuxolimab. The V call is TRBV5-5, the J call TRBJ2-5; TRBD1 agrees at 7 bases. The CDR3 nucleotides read TGTGCCAGCACCAGTCGGGCAGGGGGAGAGACCCAGTACTTC. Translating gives CASTSRAGGETQYF.